A selection of T cell receptor beta chains follows, all from one sample in a study of T cells after yellow fever vaccination. TCRdb re-called the 5' RACE reads through MiXCR, storing one row per CDR3 protein. This sample has 350,000 to 450,000 distinct CDR3 sequences, with 6% to 8% found just once. Source: PBMCs, taken 5 days after the yellow fever booster vaccination. Receptors originate from a man aged 25-45 years who received the YFV17D yellow fever vaccine. CDR3s include the opening cysteine and the closing phenylalanine or tryptophan. D genes are given only for firm matches. Clone size is given for some rows only: seen once, a few or many times, or a class if the clone is expanded.

clone size,J gene,V gene,D gene,CDR3 DNA,CDR3 protein
-,TRBJ2-7,TRBV5-1,-,TGCGCCAGCAGCTTGGATATGGGGCGCGTGAACGAGCAGTACTTC,CASSLDMGRVNEQYF
many,TRBJ1-2,TRBV5-1,-,TGCGCCAGCAGCCGAGACCCAAGGGACTCCTTGGTCTATGGCTACACCTTC,CASSRDPRDSLVYGYTF
many,TRBJ2-3,TRBV3-1,TRBD2,TGTGCCAGCAGCCAAGATCTCGGGGGGACAGATACGCAGTATTTT,CASSQDLGGTDTQYF
few,TRBJ2-1,TRBV7-3,TRBD2,TGTGCCAGCAGCTCAAAGCGGGGGTCCTACAATGAGCAGTTCTTC,CASSSKRGSYNEQFF
many,TRBJ2-5,TRBV12-3/TRBV12-4,TRBD2,TGTGCCAGCAGTACTACCGGGACTAGCGGGAAGGGGACCCAGTACTTC,CASSTTGTSGKGTQYF
few,TRBJ2-1,TRBV5-1,TRBD2,TGCGCCAGCAGCCCCCGGGCTAGCGGGAGCTCCTACAATGAGCAGTTCTTC,CASSPRASGSSYNEQFF
few,TRBJ1-2,TRBV19,-,TGTGCCAGTAGTATAGTGGCCAGCGCTTATGGCTACACCTTC,CASSIVASAYGYTF
many,TRBJ1-5,TRBV7-2,-,TGTGCCAGCAGCTACAGGGTGGAAGCTCAGCCCCAGCATTTT,CASSYRVEAQPQHF
many,TRBJ2-3,TRBV6-1,-,TGTGCCAGCAGCCCCACTCTCAACATTCGAGCGACAGATACGCAGTATTTT,CASSPTLNIRATDTQYF
many,TRBJ1-2,TRBV7-8,-,TGTGCCAGCAGCTTAGCCGGATCCTATCGACAGGTCTTCTATGGCTACACCTTC,CASSLAGSYRQVFYGYTF
few,TRBJ2-3,TRBV5-1,-,TGCGCCAGCCTCCTGGATAGACCGGGAGATACGCAGTATTTT,CASLLDRPGDTQYF
few,TRBJ2-2,TRBV19,-,TGTGCCAGTACGCGGACATCGAACACCGGGGAGCTGTTTTTT,CASTRTSNTGELFF
-,TRBJ2-3,TRBV27,-,TGTGCCACTCAATCGGATACGCAGTATTTT,CATQSDTQYF
many,TRBJ2-5,TRBV4-3,-,TGCGCCAGCAGCCAAGATTTGACAGAGAGGGGCAAGACCCAGTACTTC,CASSQDLTERGKTQYF
-,TRBJ2-6,TRBV29-1,-,TGCAGCGTTGAGAGGGCCACTGGGGCCAACGTCCTGACTTTC,CSVERATGANVLTF
-,TRBJ2-1,TRBV20-1,-,TGCAGTGCTTCTACTAACCCCTACAATGAGCAGTTCTTC,CSASTNPYNEQFF
few,TRBJ1-5,TRBV12-3/TRBV12-4,-,TGTGCCAGCAGCCTGAACCATCAGCCCCAGCATTTT,CASSLNHQPQHF
few,TRBJ2-7,TRBV7-2,TRBD2,TGTGCCAGCAGCTTGGCCGGGACTAGCTCCCACGAGCAGTACTTC,CASSLAGTSSHEQYF
many,TRBJ2-4,TRBV28,-,TGTGCCAGCAGTTCAGGGAGACAAGCCTTAGCCAAAAACATTCAGTACTTC,CASSSGRQALAKNIQYF
many,TRBJ2-2,TRBV19,-,TGTGCCAGTGGGACTCCGAACACCGGGGAGCTGTTTTTT,CASGTPNTGELFF
few,TRBJ1-2,TRBV27,TRBD1,TGTGCCAGCAGTTTCCGACAGGGAAAAGTCGGTAACTATGGCTACACCTTC,CASSFRQGKVGNYGYTF
-,TRBJ2-6,TRBV21-1,-,TGTGCCAGCAGCAAATTGAAGGCCCTTACGCCCTCTGGGGCCAACGTCCTGACTTTC,CASSKLKALTPSGANVLTF
few,TRBJ2-5,TRBV20-1,-,TGCAGTGCTAGGAATTTGAGAAGCAGCTACCAAGAGACCCAGTACTTC,CSARNLRSSYQETQYF
few,TRBJ2-5,TRBV12-3/TRBV12-4,-,TGTGCCAGCAGTGCAAGGTCGTCGGTGGGGACCCAGTACTTC,CASSARSSVGTQYF
-,TRBJ2-4,TRBV21-1,-,TGTGCCAGCAATAGTTCGCGCCGCGGGGCCAAAAACATTCAGTACTTC,CASNSSRRGAKNIQYF
few,TRBJ1-5,TRBV20-1,TRBD1,TGCAGTGCTAGAGTTTCCCCGGGACAGTGGGTTCTTTTTGGCAATCAGCCCCAGCATTTT,CSARVSPGQWVLFGNQPQHF
-,TRBJ2-1,TRBV6-1,TRBD1,TGTGCCAGCAAGGGACAGGGACCCGCCTACAATGAGCAGTTCTTC,CASKGQGPAYNEQFF